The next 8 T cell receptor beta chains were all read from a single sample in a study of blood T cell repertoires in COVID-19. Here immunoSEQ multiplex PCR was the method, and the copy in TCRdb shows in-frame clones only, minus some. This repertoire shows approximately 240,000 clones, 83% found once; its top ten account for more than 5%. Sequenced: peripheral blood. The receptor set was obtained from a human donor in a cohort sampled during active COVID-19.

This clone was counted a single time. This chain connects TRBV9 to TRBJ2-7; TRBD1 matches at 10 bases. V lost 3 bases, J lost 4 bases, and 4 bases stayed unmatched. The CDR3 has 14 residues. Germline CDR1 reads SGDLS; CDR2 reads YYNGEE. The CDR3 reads CASSEGDRGYEQYF. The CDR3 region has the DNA TGTGCCAGCAGCGAGGGGGACAGGGGTTACGAGCAGTACTTC.

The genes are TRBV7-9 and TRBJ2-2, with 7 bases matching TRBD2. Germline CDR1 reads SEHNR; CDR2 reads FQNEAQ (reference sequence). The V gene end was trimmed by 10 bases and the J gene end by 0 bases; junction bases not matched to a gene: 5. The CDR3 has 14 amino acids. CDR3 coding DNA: TGTGCCATACGGGGGGAAACGAACACCGGGGAGCTGTTTTTT. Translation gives CAIRGETNTGELFF.

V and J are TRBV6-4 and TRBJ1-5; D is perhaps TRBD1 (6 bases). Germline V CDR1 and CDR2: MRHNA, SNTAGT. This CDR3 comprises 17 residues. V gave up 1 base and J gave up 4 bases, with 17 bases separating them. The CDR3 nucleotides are TGTGCCAGCAGTGACTTGGACAGCTGGGGGAAAAATCAGCCCCAGCATTTT. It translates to CASSDLDSWGKNQPQHF.

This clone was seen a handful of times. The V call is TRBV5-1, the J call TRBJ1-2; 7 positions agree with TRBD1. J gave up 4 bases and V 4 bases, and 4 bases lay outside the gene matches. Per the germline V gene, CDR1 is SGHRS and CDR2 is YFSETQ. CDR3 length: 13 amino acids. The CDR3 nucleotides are TGCGCCAGCAGCGAAACAGGGGCCTATGGCTACACCTTC. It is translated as CASSETGAYGYTF.

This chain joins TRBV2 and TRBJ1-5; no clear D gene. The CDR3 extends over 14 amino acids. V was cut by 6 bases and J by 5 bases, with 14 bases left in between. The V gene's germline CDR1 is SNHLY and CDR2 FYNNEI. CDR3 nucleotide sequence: TGTGCCAGCAGCCGGGAGGGAAGGGATCAGCCCCAGCATTTT. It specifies CASSREGRDQPQHF.

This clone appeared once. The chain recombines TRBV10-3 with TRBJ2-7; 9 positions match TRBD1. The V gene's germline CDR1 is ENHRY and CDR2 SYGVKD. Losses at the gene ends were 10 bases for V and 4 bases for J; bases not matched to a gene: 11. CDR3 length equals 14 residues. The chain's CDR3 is CASRPGQGLYEQYF. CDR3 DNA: TGTGCCAGCAGACCGGGACAGGGTCTTTACGAGCAGTACTTC.

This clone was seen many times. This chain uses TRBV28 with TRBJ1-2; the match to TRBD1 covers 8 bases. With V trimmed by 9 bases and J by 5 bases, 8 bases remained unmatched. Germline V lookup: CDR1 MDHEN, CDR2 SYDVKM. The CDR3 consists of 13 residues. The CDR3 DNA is TGTGCCAGTACCGGACAGGGTCGTTATGGCTACACCTTC. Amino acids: CASTGQGRYGYTF.

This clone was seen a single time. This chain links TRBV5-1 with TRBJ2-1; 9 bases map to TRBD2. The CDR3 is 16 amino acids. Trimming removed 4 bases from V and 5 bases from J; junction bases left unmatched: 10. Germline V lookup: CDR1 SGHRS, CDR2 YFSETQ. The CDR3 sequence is CASSPLLAGLNNEQFF. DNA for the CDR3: TGCGCCAGCAGCCCCCTTCTAGCGGGGCTGAACAATGAGCAGTTCTTC. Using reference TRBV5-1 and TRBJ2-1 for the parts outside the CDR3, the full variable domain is KAGVTQTPRYLIKTRGQQVTLSCSPISGHRSVSWYQQTPGQGLQFLFEYFSETQRNKGNFPGRFSGRQFSNSRSEMNVSTLELGDSALYLCASSPLLAGLNNEQFFGPGTRLTVL.